This passage covers 9 T cell receptor beta chains from one sample sequenced in a study of vaccination and CD4 T cells after COVID-19 (dated by TCRdb to the early 2020s). Libraries were made using PCR. Instrument used: Illumina iSeq 100. TCR sequencing of DNA from cultured CD4+ T cells used the Oncomine TCR Beta short-read assay at the Johns Hopkins FTIC core. TCRdb reran the public reads through fastp at Q25 and MiXCR, keeping productive beta chains. Every distinct CDR3 protein forms one entry, paired with its most common genes and DNA. The sample profile shows more than 13,000 distinct CDR3 sequences; 53% of them were found once. The ten largest account for 4.6% of the sample. No antigen is known for these receptors. This sample's treatment or condition label indicates: approximately 9-day PBMC culture with coronavirus spike peptide pools or control peptides (ViraFEST assay). Sequenced material: CD4+ T cells from blood, cultured in vitro, taken before SARS-CoV-2 vaccination. Every receptor here comes from a human donor who had recovered from COVID-19.

The chain carries TRBV12-3 or TRBV12-4 and TRBJ2-5; D possibly corresponds to TRBD1 (5 bases). The CDR3 has 15 amino acids. Deletions cut 2 bases from V and 5 bases from J, with 15 bases between. The CDR3 loop is CASSLMWGGSETQYF. The CDR3 DNA is TGTGCCAGCAGTTTAATGTGGGGCGGATCGGAGACCCAGTACTTC.

This chain links TRBV7-3 with TRBJ1-2; tentative D call: TRBD1 (5 bases). CDR3 length: 14 residues. V was trimmed by 3 bases and J by 8 bases, leaving 16 bases between them. Germline-derived CDR1 and CDR2 are SGHTA and FQGTGA. CDR3 in DNA: TGTGCCAGCAGCTTTACCGGGACCCACGCGGGCTACACCTTC. Protein sequence: CASSFTGTHAGYTF.

The rearrangement uses TRBV6-1 and TRBJ2-4, with 7 bases fitting TRBD1. The CDR3 runs to 16 residues. In germline, CDR1 is MNHNS, CDR2 SASEGT. V lost 5 bases to trimming and J lost 0 bases; unmatched junction nucleotides: 7. CDR3 DNA sequence: TGTGCCAGCAGTACCGACAGGGCTGGAGCCAAAAACATTCAGTACTTC. Residues: CASSTDRAGAKNIQYF.

The V gene is TRBV7-6, the J gene TRBJ2-3; TRBD2 matches 8 bases. The length of the CDR3 is 15 residues. Per the germline V gene, CDR1 is SGHVS and CDR2 is FNYEAQ. Trimming at V came to 4 bases and at J to 2 bases, leaving 5 bases not matched to a gene. The CDR3 DNA is TGTGCCAGCAGCTCAGCGGGAGCCCACACAGATACGCAGTATTTT. This translates into CASSSAGAHTDTQYF.

The chain uses TRBV5-1 and TRBJ2-1; TRBD2 matches 13 bases. V shed 4 bases, J shed 5 bases, and the junction held 3 bases outside the gene matches. The CDR3 sequence is 15 residues long. CDR1 and CDR2 from the germline V gene are SGHRS and YFSETQ. The chain's CDR3 is CASSDTSGGDNEQFF. In DNA form, the CDR3 reads TGCGCCAGCAGCGATACTAGCGGGGGGGACAATGAGCAGTTCTTC.

This clonotype turned up a few times. In nucleotides, the CDR3 is TGTGCCAGCAGTTTATCCTCGGTGGGGGCATATGGCTACACCTTC. Translating it yields CASSLSSVGAYGYTF. V usage is TRBV27 and J usage is TRBJ1-2; perhaps TRBD1 as D (6 bases). This CDR3 region has 15 residues. The V end was cut by 0 bases, the J end by 5 bases, with 13 bases between. Germline lookup yields CDR1 MNHEY and CDR2 SMNVEV (reference sequence).

The rearrangement uses TRBV7-6 and TRBJ2-3, with 8 bases identical to TRBD2. With V trimmed by 1 base and J by 7 bases, 10 bases remained unmatched. The length of the CDR3 is 16 residues. In germline, CDR1 is SGHVS, CDR2 FNYEAQ. CDR3 sequence reads: CASSLDIAGRANTQYF. The CDR3 DNA sequence: TGTGCCAGCAGCTTAGATATAGCGGGGCGCGCCAATACGCAGTATTTT.

The CDR3 spells CSASGQVTTKVDHEQYF. The CDR3 coding sequence is TGCAGTGCCTCGGGACAGGTAACTACTAAGGTCGATCACGAGCAGTACTTC. This chain links TRBV20-1 with TRBJ2-7; 8 bases line up with TRBD1. This CDR3 region has 17 residues. Germline V gives CDR1 DFQATT, CDR2 SNEGSKA (reference sequence). Trimming at V came to 6 bases and at J to 5 bases, leaving 21 bases not matched to a gene.

V is TRBV29-1 and J is TRBJ1-1; TRBD1 might be the D (6 bases). Trimming took 6 bases from V and 4 from J, leaving 15 bases between them. The CDR3 runs to 13 residues. Germline lookup yields CDR1 SQVTM and CDR2 ANQGSEA. DNA of the CDR3: TGCAGCGTAGTAACAGGGATGGGCACTGAAGCTTTCTTT. Translated: CSVVTGMGTEAFF.